This TCR beta chain is drawn from a study of control samples from healthy donors and cancer patients. TCRdb's table, derived via immunoSEQ multiplex PCR, lists solely in-frame clones and lacks some. The sample records about 120,000 clones, roughly 88% being singletons. The CDR3 runs 19 residues. Per the germline V gene, CDR1 is SGHNT and CDR2 is YYREEE (reference sequence). Trimming removed 4 bases from V and 3 bases from J, with 28 bases in between. Sequencing was done on a sample of blood. The source of this sequence is a man aged 40-55 years in good health. The rearrangement joins TRBV5-4 to TRBJ1-2; possible D gene TRBD1, 6 bases. As DNA, the CDR3 is TGTGCCAGCAGCCGAAAACGAGGGGGTAACAAAGACGGGGACTATGGCTACACCTTC. Translation gives CASSRKRGGNKDGDYGYTF.